This T cell receptor beta chain derives from a study of blood T cell repertoires in COVID-19. Authors' analysis steps: Reference gene primer amplification gave nucleated cell count estimates. Sequencing used immunoSEQ multiplex PCR; TCRdb keeps in-frame clones, though not all of them. V and J calls and clone size are given by that table; D and trimming were obtained from the DNA. The sample gives 190,000 or so clones, under 80% of which show up once; around an eighth is in the top ten. V lost 7 bases and J lost 4; bases outside the gene matches: 6. This CDR3 has 14 residues. The V gene's germline CDR1 is MGHDK and CDR2 SYGVNS.

The chain combines TRBV25-1 with TRBJ1-1; 10 nucleotides align to TRBD1. The TCR originated in a man in his fifties or sixties who had recovered from COVID-19. Material: peripheral blood. The CDR3 here is CASTPGTGVTEAFF. CDR3 bases: TGTGCCAGCACCCCAGGGACAGGGGTCACTGAAGCTTTCTTT.